The 16 T cell receptor beta chains presented below share a single source sample, sequenced in a study of T-cell reconstitution after alpha-beta-depleted transplantation in children. Unique molecular identifiers were incorporated during preparation of the TCRbeta library. TCRdb re-called the PCR reads through MiXCR, storing one row per CDR3 protein. Altogether around 200,000 distinct CDR3 sequences are present, 11% being singletons, with the ten largest covering 28%. The sequenced sample was PBMCs, obtained before TCRalphabeta/CD19-depleted stem cell transplant. The origin of the receptors is a child under two years old with acute myeloid leukemia, due to receive a stem cell transplant.

This clonotype was counted ten times or more. The genes are TRBV20-1 and TRBJ2-1; 8 bases are a match to TRBD1. Germline V gives CDR1 DFQATT, CDR2 SNEGSKA (reference sequence). After removal of 5 bases from V and 4 bases from J, the junction contained 4 bases not matched to a gene. This CDR3 has 13 residues. As DNA, the CDR3 is TGCAGTGCTCCTCGACAGGGGTACAATGAGCAGTTCTTC. Protein sequence: CSAPRQGYNEQFF.

This clonotype was recorded many times. V gene TRBV10-3 combines with J gene TRBJ2-2; the match to TRBD2 covers 9 bases. The CDR3 is 15 amino acids. CDR1 is ENHRY and CDR2 is SYGVKD in the germline V gene. V shed 10 bases, J shed 3 bases, and the junction held 9 bases outside the gene matches. CDR3 coding DNA: TGTGCCACGGCTGAGACTAGCGGCGACACCGGGGAGCTGTTTTTT. This sequence encodes CATAETSGDTGELFF.

This clonotype showed up many times. V and J are TRBV24-1 and TRBJ2-3, with 7 bases identical to TRBD2. CDR3 size: 16 residues. Trimming took 5 bases from V and 0 from J; bases not matched to a gene: 7. Germline CDR1 reads KGHDR; CDR2 reads SFDVKD. The CDR3 sequence is CATSGPPGGSTDTQYF. The CDR3, as DNA: TGTGCCACCAGTGGGCCTCCGGGGGGTAGCACAGATACGCAGTATTTT.

This clonotype is medium-sized (0.01 to 0.1%) in the sample. The rearrangement joins TRBV7-2 to TRBJ2-3; D gene uncertain. V lost 3 bases to trimming and J lost 0 bases, with 10 bases between them. Germline V gene data show CDR1 as SGHTA and CDR2 as FQGNSA. CDR3 size: 15 residues. The CDR3 region is CASSLSAFSTDTQYF. As DNA, the CDR3 is TGTGCCAGCAGCTTGAGTGCCTTTAGCACAGATACGCAGTATTTT.

This chain uses TRBV6-2 or TRBV6-3 with TRBJ2-1, with 7 positions matching TRBD2. The germline V gene has CDR1 MNHEY and CDR2 SVGEGT. V shed 5 bases, J shed 8 bases, and the junction held 9 bases outside the gene matches. The CDR3 covers 14 residues. The CDR3 coding sequence is TGTGCCAGCAGTAGACTAGCTCAATTGGATGAGCAGTTCTTC. Translated: CASSRLAQLDEQFF.

The CDR3 DNA reads as TGTGCCAGCAGTTTATTAATCAGGACTAACTATGGCTACACCTTC. Protein: CASSLLIRTNYGYTF. The chain has TRBV28 and TRBJ1-2, with D uncertain. The CDR3 spans 15 residues. Germline V lookup: CDR1 MDHEN, CDR2 SYDVKM. The ends were cut back, 1 base at V and 0 bases at J, with 9 bases in the middle.

This clonotype was counted many times. J is TRBJ2-7 and V is TRBV6-6; 7 bases match TRBD1. The CDR3 has 12 residues. V dropped 6 bases and J dropped 7; count of bases not matched to a gene: 6. Germline V gene lookup returns CDR1 MNHNY and CDR2 SVGAGI (reference sequence). The CDR3 spells CASRLTGEEQYF. In DNA form, the CDR3 reads TGTGCCAGCAGATTAACAGGGGAAGAGCAGTACTTC.

This clonotype was seen ten or more times. The V and J genes are TRBV15 and TRBJ2-3; 12 bases align to TRBD2. This CDR3 contains 15 residues. Germline V gene lookup returns CDR1 LNHNV and CDR2 YYDKDF (reference sequence). Trimming removed 3 bases from V and 5 bases from J; junction bases left unmatched: 3. CDR3 coding DNA: TGTGCCACCAGCAGTAGGACTAGCGGGAAAGATACGCAGTATTTT. Translating it yields CATSSRTSGKDTQYF. Variable domain in full (rest from reference TRBV15 and TRBJ2-3): DAMVIQNPRYQVTQFGKPVTLSCSQTLNHNVMYWYQQKSSQAPKLLFHYYDKDFNNEADTPDNFQSRRPNTSFCFLDIRSPGLGDTAMYLCATSSRTSGKDTQYFGPGTRLTVL.

This clonotype was detected many times. In DNA, the CDR3 is TGCAGTGCCGAGACCAGCACAGATACGCAGTATTTT. Amino acids: CSAETSTDTQYF. The chain carries TRBV20-1 and TRBJ2-3; D not certain. This CDR3 spans 12 amino acids. V was shortened by 6 bases and J by 0 bases, with 7 bases between the two germline ends. CDR1 is DFQATT, CDR2 SNEGSKA, per germline (reference sequence).

This clonotype was observed many times. The CDR3 sequence: CASSLDAGSSSYEQYF. DNA of the CDR3: TGCGCCAGCAGCTTGGACGCCGGGAGTAGCTCCTACGAGCAGTACTTC. The rearrangement uses TRBV5-1 and TRBJ2-7; D possibly corresponds to TRBD2 (6 bases). Per the germline V gene, CDR1 is SGHRS and CDR2 is YFSETQ. The CDR3 covers 16 residues. V was pared by 0 bases and J by 0 bases, with 13 bases between. The variable domain in full, with the rest retrieved from reference TRBV5-1 and TRBJ2-7, is KAGVTQTPRYLIKTRGQQVTLSCSPISGHRSVSWYQQTPGQGLQFLFEYFSETQRNKGNFPGRFSGRQFSNSRSEMNVSTLELGDSALYLCASSLDAGSSSYEQYFGPGTRLTVT.

This clonotype was counted at least ten times. The chain recombines TRBV14 with TRBJ2-7; TRBD2 agrees at 8 bases. CDR3 length: 15 residues. The germline V gene has CDR1 SGHDN and CDR2 FVKESK. V dropped 1 base and J dropped 0; count of bases not matched to a gene: 2. The CDR3, as DNA: TGTGCCAGCAGCCAAGGACTAGCGAGCTCCTACGAGCAGTACTTC. This codes for CASSQGLASSYEQYF. Supplemented by reference TRBV14 and TRBJ2-7, the full variable domain reads EAGVTQFPSHSVIEKGQTVTLRCDPISGHDNLYWYRRVMGKEIKFLLHFVKESKQDESGMPNNRFLAERTGGTYSTLKVQPAELEDSGVYFCASSQGLASSYEQYFGPGTRLTVT.

Regarding this clonotype: Given a much more abundant clone one base away, this may be a read error. The missing conserved phenylalanine or tryptophan at the end of this CDR3 makes a read error likely. The CDR3 here is CASSLSSGRDEQFY. CDR3 bases: TGTGCCAGCAGTTTGTCTAGCGGGAGGGATGAGCAGTTCTAC. V gene TRBV27 combines with J gene TRBJ2-1; 12 positions agree with TRBD2. The CDR3 spans 14 residues. Germline-derived CDR1 and CDR2 are MNHEY and SMNVEV (reference sequence). V was pared by 3 bases and J by 8 bases, with 2 bases of the junction left unmatched.

This clonotype occurred many times. The chain employs TRBV25-1 and TRBJ2-4, with D maybe TRBD1 (6 bases). CDR3 length: 13 residues. V lost 6 bases, J lost 5 bases, and 11 bases lay in between. The germline V gene has CDR1 MGHDK and CDR2 SYGVNS. The CDR3 is CASSTGRENIQYF. CDR3 DNA: TGTGCCAGCAGCACAGGGAGAGAAAACATTCAGTACTTC.

This clonotype was seen at least ten times. The chain recombines TRBV5-1 with TRBJ1-5; 7 bases agree with TRBD1. CDR1 is SGHRS, CDR2 YFSETQ, per germline. Unmatched junction bases numbered 4, after V lost 4 bases and J lost 0 bases. The CDR3 is made up of 15 amino acids. The CDR3 coding sequence is TGCGCCAGCAGCCCGACAGGGAATAGCAATCAGCCCCAGCATTTT. It specifies CASSPTGNSNQPQHF.

The chain combines TRBV11-1 with TRBJ2-7; TRBD1 agrees at 8 bases. The V gene end was trimmed by 8 bases and the J gene end by 1 base; junction bases not matched to a gene: 7. Germline values: CDR1 SGHAT, CDR2 FQDESV (reference sequence). The CDR3 contains 14 residues. The CDR3 reads CASPGGYLSYEQYF. For the CDR3, the DNA is TGTGCCAGCCCAGGGGGCTACCTATCCTACGAGCAGTACTTC.

This clonotype appeared many times. The chain couples TRBV12-3 or TRBV12-4 to TRBJ1-1; unclear D gene. Between the trimmed V and J ends, which lost 5 bases and 0 bases, there was a span of 7 bases. This CDR3 is 13 amino acids long. CDR3 DNA: TGTGCCAGCAGTAAAGGCATGAACACTGAAGCTTTCTTT. Its translation: CASSKGMNTEAFF.